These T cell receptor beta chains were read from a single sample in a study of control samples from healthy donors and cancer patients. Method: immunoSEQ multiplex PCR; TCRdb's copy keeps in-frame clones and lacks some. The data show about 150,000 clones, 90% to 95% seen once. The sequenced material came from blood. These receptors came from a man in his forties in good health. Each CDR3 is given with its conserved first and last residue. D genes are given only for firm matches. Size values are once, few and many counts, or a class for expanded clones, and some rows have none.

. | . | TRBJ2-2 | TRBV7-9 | CASSQDSSTGELFF | TGTGCCAGCAGCCAGGACAGTTCCACCGGGGAGCTGTTTTTT
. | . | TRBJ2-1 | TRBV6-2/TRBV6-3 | CASSMAAYNEQFF | TGTGCCAGCAGTATGGCTGCTTACAATGAGCAGTTCTTC
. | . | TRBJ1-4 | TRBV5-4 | CASSFRGTENLFF | TGTGCCAGCAGCTTTAGGGGTACTGAAAACCTGTTTTTT
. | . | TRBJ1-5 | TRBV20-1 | CSVSRASNQPQHF | TGCAGTGTTAGTCGGGCCAGCAATCAGCCCCAGCATTTT
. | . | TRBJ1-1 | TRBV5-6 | CASSYWGELGEAFF | TGTGCCAGCAGCTACTGGGGGGAGTTGGGTGAAGCTTTCTTT
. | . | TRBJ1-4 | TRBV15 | CATSRDFGGGEKLFF | TGTGCCACCAGCAGAGATTTCGGGGGCGGGGAAAAACTGTTTTTT
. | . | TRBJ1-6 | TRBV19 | CASSMPPSPLHF | TGTGCCAGTAGTATGCCTCCCTCACCCCTCCACTTT
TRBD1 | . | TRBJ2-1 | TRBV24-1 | CATSDTTGGGYNEQFF | TGTGCCACCAGTGACACGACAGGGGGCGGATACAATGAGCAGTTCTTC
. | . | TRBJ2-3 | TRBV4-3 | CASSQVAHSSDTQYF | TGCGCCAGCAGCCAAGTCGCTCACAGTTCAGATACGCAGTATTTT
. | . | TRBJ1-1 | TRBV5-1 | CASRTTGSMNTEAFF | TGCGCCAGCAGAACGACGGGCAGTATGAACACTGAAGCTTTCTTT
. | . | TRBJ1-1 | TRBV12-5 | CASVPRTVGGDTEAFF | TGTGCTAGTGTCCCCCGAACGGTGGGGGGGGACACTGAAGCTTTCTTT
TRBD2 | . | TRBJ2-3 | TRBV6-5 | CASSRGGAQDTQYF | TGTGCCAGCAGCCGCGGGGGGGCCCAAGATACGCAGTATTTT
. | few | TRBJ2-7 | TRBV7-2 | CASMGGRSYEQYF | TGTGCCAGCATGGGCGGCCGCTCCTACGAGCAGTACTTC
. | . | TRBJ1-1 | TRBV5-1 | CASSKDSEILEAFF | TGCGCCAGCAGCAAGGACAGCGAGATACTTGAAGCTTTCTTT
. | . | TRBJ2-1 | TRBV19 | CASSSAPYNEQFF | TGTGCCAGTAGTTCCGCCCCCTACAATGAGCAGTTCTTC
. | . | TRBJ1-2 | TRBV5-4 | CASSIKGGDYGYTF | TGTGCCAGCAGCATAAAGGGGGGGGACTATGGCTACACCTTC
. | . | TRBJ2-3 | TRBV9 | CASSSGGDYTDTQYF | TGTGCCAGCAGCTCAGGAGGCGATTACACAGATACGCAGTATTTT
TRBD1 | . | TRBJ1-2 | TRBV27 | CASSSPGTGYGYTF | TGTGCCAGCAGTTCCCCCGGGACAGGCTATGGCTACACCTTC
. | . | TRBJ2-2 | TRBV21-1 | CASSAYHRGGHTGELFF | TGTGCCAGCAGCGCGTACCACAGGGGTGGACACACCGGGGAGCTGTTTTTT
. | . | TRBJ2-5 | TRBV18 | CASSPGETQYF | TGTGCCAGCTCACCAGGGGAGACCCAGTACTTC
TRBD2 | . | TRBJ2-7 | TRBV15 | CATSRITSGGAGQYF | TGTGCCACCAGCAGAATCACTAGCGGGGGGGCCGGGCAGTACTTC
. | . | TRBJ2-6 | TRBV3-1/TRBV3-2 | CASSQDRVGQGLGGANVLTF | TGTGCCAGCAGCCAAGATCGTGTCGGACAGGGACTAGGAGGGGCCAACGTCCTGACTTTC
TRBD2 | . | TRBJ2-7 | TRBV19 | CASSIMTSGVYEQYF | TGTGCCAGTAGTATCATGACTAGCGGGGTCTACGAGCAGTACTTC
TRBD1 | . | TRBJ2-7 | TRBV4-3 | CASSQNRDSVYEQYF | TGCGCCAGCAGCCAGAATCGGGACAGCGTCTACGAGCAGTACTTC
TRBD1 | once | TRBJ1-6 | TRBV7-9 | CASSTGQGDLGTLHF | TGTGCCAGCAGCACGGGACAGGGGGACCTAGGGACCCTCCACTTT
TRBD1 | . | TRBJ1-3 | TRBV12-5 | CASGRGQGFGNTIYF | TGTGCTAGTGGTAGGGGACAGGGGTTTGGAAACACCATATATTTT